The 25 T cell receptor beta chains presented below share a single source sample, sequenced in a study of TET2 disruption in CD19-targeted CAR T cells (dated by TCRdb to the late 2010s). Libraries were constructed by the immunoSEQ multiplex PCR assay. The table comes from immuneACCESS by way of TCRdb, which keeps in-frame sequences with V and J called. Part of the clones is missing from these tables; in studies checked, under half for an unresolved V gene and the rest for unknown reasons. The sample table records 20,000 to 30,000 clones. Together, the top ten hold approximately 1.8% of the sample. Taken with the paper, the label for treatment or condition translates to: autologous CTL019 cells: CD19 CAR with 4-1BB and CD3 zeta domains. Their antigens are not known. The sequenced sample was CD8- CAR+ T cells sorted from cultured blood T cells, obtained for CD19 CAR T cell therapy. The label giving this sample's cell subset or site can be read as: CD8-negative CAR-positive T cells from the infusion product. Receptors were obtained from a man aged 70 or older with chronic lymphocytic leukemia.

Concerning this clone: The read falls 3 residues short of the CDR3 end, and the missing part is taken from the germline J gene. V usage is TRBV30 and J usage is TRBJ1-2; tentative D call: TRBD1 (6 bases). Germline CDR1 reads GTSNPN; CDR2 reads SVGIG (reference sequence). CDR3 size: 13 residues. CDR3 loop: CAWSRTVTDTYTF. The CDR3 bases that were read are TGTGCCTGGAGCCGGACAGTTACAGATACC.

CDR3 sequence: CASSLAPSGGAQDTQYF. The CDR3 DNA, read in part, is TGTGCCAGCAGCTTGGCCCCTAGCGGGGGGGCCCAAGATACG. The chain joins TRBV7-3 to TRBJ2-3; 12 bases are shared with TRBD2. The CDR3 extends 3 residues past the end of the read, so its final part is completed from the germline J gene. Germline loops: CDR1 SGHTA, CDR2 FQGTGA. There are 17 residues in the CDR3. The junction had 9 bases not matched to a gene; V was cut back by 3 bases and J by 5 bases.

This clone is medium-sized by frequency. The read gets to within 3 residues of the CDR3 end, and the germline J gene fills in the rest. J is TRBJ2-2 and V is TRBV10-3; 9 nucleotides align to TRBD2. V trimming: 2 bases; J trimming: 2 bases; junction bases outside the gene matches: 6. Looked up from germline, CDR1 is ENHRY and CDR2 is SYGVKD. The CDR3 runs to 17 residues. The DNA read from the CDR3 is TGTGCCATCAGTGAGGGGGGACTAGCCCTTAACACCGGGGAG. It encodes CAISEGGLALNTGE. The CDR3 in its entirety is CAISEGGLALNTGELFF.

In regard to this clone: One junction end disagrees with the germline gene, perhaps due to a read error. The read terminates 3 residues before the CDR3 end, so the remaining end is supplied by the germline J gene. Other nucleotide sequences in the sample specify the same CDR3. This sequence joins TRBV6-2 or TRBV6-3 and TRBJ1-2; 8 nucleotides line up with TRBD1. The CDR3 loop spans 15 amino acids. Looked up from germline, CDR1 is MNHEY and CDR2 is SVGEGT. CDR3 amino acids: CASRDGQGGSYGYTF. The CDR3 DNA, read in part, is TGTGCCAGCAGAGATGGACAGGGAGGTTCGTATGGT.

As regards this clone: Germline and junction disagree at one end, which may indicate a read error. The CDR3 end is not reached by the read, which stops 3 residues before it; the germline J gene fills it in. The identical CDR3 is also encoded by other nucleotide sequences in the sample. The chain links TRBV18 to TRBJ2-2, with TRBD1 matching over 7 bases. Germline CDR1 and CDR2: KGHSH and LQKENI. The CDR3 extends over 14 amino acids. CDR3: CASSSDRDTGELFF. The sequenced part of the CDR3 DNA is TGTGCCAGCTCATCAGACAGGGACACTGGGGAG.

With respect to this clone: From the germline J gene comes the end of the CDR3, since the read stops 3 residues before it. V gene TRBV14 combines with J gene TRBJ1-4, with a possible D match to TRBD1 (5 bases). Per germline, CDR1 SGHDN and CDR2 FVKESK. The CDR3 sequence is 17 residues long. V dropped 1 base and J dropped 3 bases, with 15 bases sitting between them. The DNA read from the CDR3 is TGTGCCAGCAGCCAAGGGGATTCCAGGGCCTCTAATGAAAAA. Its protein product is CASSQGDSRASNEK. The CDR3 in its entirety is CASSQGDSRASNEKLFF.

Comments on this clone: Coverage ceases 3 residues before the CDR3 finishes, and the germline J gene fills in the end. The chain joins TRBV5-8 to TRBJ2-2, with a possible D match to TRBD1 (6 bases). The CDR3 covers 15 residues. Germline loops: CDR1 SGHTS, CDR2 YDEGEE. The V and J ends lost 2 bases and 6 bases respectively, with 14 bases between them. CDR3 DNA, as far as it was read: TGTGCCAGCAGCTTAAACAGGGTGCCATCCGGGGAG. Residues: CASSLNRVPSGE. Given in full, the CDR3 is CASSLNRVPSGELFF.

On this clone itself: The read is 3 residues too short to cover the CDR3 end, so that end is filled in from the germline J gene. This chain links TRBV7-9 with TRBJ2-4; the D gene is possibly TRBD1 (5 bases). The V gene's germline CDR1 is SEHNR and CDR2 FQNEAQ (reference sequence). This CDR3 has 14 amino acids. Incomplete CDR3 DNA: TGTGCCAGCAGCTTAGCTCAACAGGTCTATGGT. It is translated as CASSLAQQVYG. The whole CDR3 sequence is CASSLAQQVYGQYF.

About this clone: The read ends 3 residues early relative to the CDR3; the germline J gene fills the gap. Other DNA sequences in the same sample also yield this CDR3. The rearrangement joins TRBV19 to TRBJ1-3; 7 bases are a match to TRBD1. There are 17 residues in the CDR3. CDR1 and CDR2 (germline): LNHDA, SQIVND (reference sequence). J lost 2 bases, V lost 3 bases, and 10 bases had no gene match. The CDR3 DNA, read in part, is TGTGCCAGTAGTATGGAAGAAGGGGGCATCCCTGGAAACACC. Protein sequence: CASSMEEGGIPGNT. The whole CDR3 protein reads CASSMEEGGIPGNTIYF.

Considering frequency, this clone is medium-sized. The read falls 3 residues short of the CDR3 end, and the missing part is taken from the germline J gene. The gene calls are TRBV20-1 and TRBJ2-3, with 11 nucleotides matching TRBD2. Germline V gives CDR1 DFQATT, CDR2 SNEGSKA (reference sequence). The ends lost 3 bases at V and 0 bases at J; junction bases unmatched: 5. This CDR3 spans 16 amino acids. CDR3 residues: CSASPGLAESTDTQYF. CDR3 DNA, as far as it was read: TGCAGTGCTAGCCCGGGACTAGCGGAAAGCACAGATACG.

On this clone: Read sequence stops 3 residues before the CDR3 end, and the germline J gene provides the missing end. This chain links TRBV20-1 with TRBJ2-7; TRBD2 is a possible D gene (7 bases). Trimming removed 4 bases at V and 2 bases at J, with 12 bases between. CDR3 size: 13 residues. Germline CDR1 is DFQATT and CDR2 is SNEGSKA (reference sequence). CDR3 region: CSATRGAAYEQYF. CDR3 DNA, as far as it was read: TGCAGTGCTACCCGGGGGGCCGCCTACGAG.

Turning to this clone: From the germline J gene comes the end of the CDR3, since the read stops 3 residues before it. This chain connects TRBV5-1 to TRBJ2-7, with D hard to call. The CDR3 extends over 14 amino acids. CDR1 and CDR2 from the germline V gene are SGHRS and YFSETQ. Trimming took off 0 bases at V and 1 base at J, with 8 bases between the two ends. CDR3 DNA (partial): TGCGCCAGCAGCTTGGTGCCGGGTTCCTACGAG. This translates into CASSLVPGSYE. The CDR3, in full, reads CASSLVPGSYEQYF.

About this clone itself: The CDR3 goes on 3 residues after the read ends, and that part is filled in from the germline J gene. The V and J genes are TRBV5-4 and TRBJ2-3; 8 nucleotides match TRBD2. CDR3 size: 15 residues. Germline V gene sequence: CDR1 SGHNT, CDR2 YYREEE (reference sequence). The V and J ends lost 3 bases and 3 bases, in that order; junction bases with no gene match: 6. CDR3 DNA, as far as it was read: TGTGCCAGCAGCTCCGATGGCGGGGGGACAGATACG. This encodes CASSSDGGGTDT. The full CDR3 sequence reads CASSSDGGGTDTQYF.

Regarding this clone: The CDR3 end falls 3 residues outside the read, so it is completed with the germline J gene. Different DNA sequences within this sample yield the same CDR3. This rearrangement joins TRBV20-1 to TRBJ1-3; TRBD1 might be the D (6 bases). Trimming shortened V by 6 bases and J by 0 bases, and 15 bases separated the two germline ends. The germline CDR1 and CDR2 sequences are DFQATT and SNEGSKA (reference sequence). The CDR3 loop spans 15 amino acids. The CDR3 sequence is CSARNRVDSGNTIYF. The covered CDR3 bases are TGCAGTGCCCGGAACAGGGTTGACTCTGGAAACACC.

A word on this clone: The read halts 3 residues ahead of the CDR3 end, with the missing end drawn from the germline J gene. The rearrangement uses TRBV11-3 and TRBJ2-7; 8 bases match TRBD2. The V and J ends lost 4 bases and 2 bases, in that order; junction bases with no gene match: 7. Germline-derived CDR1 and CDR2 are SGHNT and YENEEA. The CDR3 contains 15 residues. Partial CDR3 DNA: TGTGCCAGCAGCTCGTCCTACGGGGGGGCCTACGAG. Amino acid sequence: CASSSSYGGAYE. The entire CDR3 protein reads CASSSSYGGAYEQYF.

With respect to this clone: The read falls 3 residues short of the CDR3 end, and the missing part is taken from the germline J gene. The chain carries TRBV27 and TRBJ1-4, with 7 bases that match TRBD1. Germline V CDR1 and CDR2: MNHEY, SMNVEV (reference sequence). CDR3 length: 14 amino acids. The trim removed 6 bases at V and 5 bases at J, leaving 6 bases unmatched. CDR3 DNA, as far as it was read: TGTGCCAGCAGCACCAACAGGGGAAATGAAAAA. As protein: CASSTNRGNEK. The full CDR3 protein is CASSTNRGNEKLFF.

Regarding this clone: The CDR3 end is not reached by the read, which stops 3 residues before it; the germline J gene fills it in. The chain is built from TRBV5-4 and TRBJ2-4; D unresolved. The V gene lost 4 bases and the J gene lost 0 bases, with 8 bases spanning the gap. This CDR3 has 14 residues. Germline values: CDR1 SGHNT, CDR2 YYREEE (reference sequence). CDR3 region: CASSLQGAKNIQYF. CDR3 DNA (partial): TGTGCCAGCAGCCTTCAAGGAGCCAAAAACATT.

Points on this clone: The read ends 3 residues early relative to the CDR3; the germline J gene fills the gap. This chain links TRBV12-3 or TRBV12-4 with TRBJ2-3; TRBD1 matches at 11 bases. V shed 6 bases and J 2 bases; nucleotides not matched to a gene: 7. There are 16 residues in the CDR3. The DNA read from the CDR3 is TGTGCCAGCAGCCCGGGACAGGGGGTCCCCACAGATACG. This sequence encodes CASSPGQGVPTDT. The entire CDR3 sequence reads CASSPGQGVPTDTQYF.

With regard to this clone: The read comes to an end 3 residues before the CDR3 does, leaving the germline J gene to fill in the end. The chain couples TRBV18 to TRBJ2-3; D uncertain. The CDR3 is 13 amino acids. The germline CDR1 and CDR2 sequences are KGHSH and LQKENI. Incomplete CDR3 DNA: TGTGCCAGCTCACCCGAGGTTCAGGCACCG. Translation gives CASSPEVQAP. The full CDR3 is CASSPEVQAPQYF.

Remarks on this clone: The read is 3 residues too short to cover the CDR3 end, so that end is filled in from the germline J gene. The gene calls are TRBV11-2 and TRBJ1-4; D remains ambiguous. V dropped 4 bases and J dropped 10 bases, with 13 bases sitting between them. The length of the CDR3 is 13 residues. Germline V gene data show CDR1 as SGHAT and CDR2 as FQNNGV. CDR3 sequence reads: CASSSDSLGKLFF. CDR3 bases read: TGTGCCAGCAGCTCCGACTCCTTAGGAAAA.

As to this clone: The CDR3 end is not reached by the read, which stops 3 residues before it; the germline J gene fills it in. V gene TRBV19 combines with J gene TRBJ2-4; 8 nucleotides line up with TRBD1. Looked up from germline, CDR1 is LNHDA and CDR2 is SQIVND (reference sequence). This CDR3 is 15 amino acids long. The sequenced CDR3 bases are TGTGCCAGTAGTATAGGCAGGGGGCTTGTTGAGACT. Protein product: CASSIGRGLVET. In full, the CDR3 reads CASSIGRGLVETQYF.

Turning to this clone: The CDR3 end is not reached by the read, which stops 3 residues before it; the germline J gene fills it in. The chain is built from TRBV4-2 and TRBJ2-2, with 9 bases matching TRBD1. Germline V gene data show CDR1 as LGHNA and CDR2 as YNFKEQ. The CDR3 is 15 amino acids. V was clipped by 3 bases and J by 2 bases; unmatched bases: 1. The CDR3 here is CASSQDRGNTGELFF. The DNA read from the CDR3 is TGTGCCAGCAGCCAGGACAGGGGAAACACCGGGGAG.

Considering frequency, this clone is medium-sized. The CDR3 end is not reached by the read, which stops 3 residues before it; the germline J gene fills it in. V and J are TRBV18 and TRBJ2-5; tentative D call: TRBD2 (5 bases). V was pared by 6 bases and J by 5 bases, with 10 bases between. Germline V gene lookup returns CDR1 KGHSH and CDR2 LQKENI. CDR3 length equals 12 residues. The part of the CDR3 DNA that was read is TGTGCCAGCTCGGGCAGAGGGGAGACC. It encodes CASSGRGET. The entire CDR3 is CASSGRGETQYF.

On this clone itself: The read terminates 3 residues ahead of where the CDR3 ends, so the germline J gene completes it. This chain links TRBV11-2 with TRBJ2-4; 10 nucleotides align to TRBD1. There are 14 residues in the CDR3. The germline gives CDR1 SGHAT, CDR2 FQNNGV. CDR3 residues: CASSRTGGQETQYF. The CDR3 DNA, read in part, is TGTGCCAGCAGCCGGACAGGGGGTCAAGAGACT. The variable domain in full, completed from reference TRBV11-2 and TRBJ2-4, reads EAGVAQSPRYKIIEKRQSVAFWCNPISGHATLYWYQQILGQGPKLLIQFQNNGVVDDSQLPKDRFSAERLKGVDSTLKIQPAKLEDSAVYLCASSRTGGQETQYFGAGTRLSVL.

Comments on this clone: The read finishes 3 residues shy of the CDR3 end, and the germline J gene is used to complete it. This chain connects TRBV20-1 to TRBJ2-3; TRBD2 matches at 8 bases. The CDR3 has 18 residues. The germline CDR1 and CDR2 sequences are DFQATT and SNEGSKA (reference sequence). V dropped 2 bases and J dropped 0; count of bases not matched to a gene: 13. The CDR3 is CSARFGPQRGHSTDTQYF. The covered CDR3 bases are TGCAGTGCTAGATTCGGGCCCCAGCGGGGGCACAGCACAGATACG.